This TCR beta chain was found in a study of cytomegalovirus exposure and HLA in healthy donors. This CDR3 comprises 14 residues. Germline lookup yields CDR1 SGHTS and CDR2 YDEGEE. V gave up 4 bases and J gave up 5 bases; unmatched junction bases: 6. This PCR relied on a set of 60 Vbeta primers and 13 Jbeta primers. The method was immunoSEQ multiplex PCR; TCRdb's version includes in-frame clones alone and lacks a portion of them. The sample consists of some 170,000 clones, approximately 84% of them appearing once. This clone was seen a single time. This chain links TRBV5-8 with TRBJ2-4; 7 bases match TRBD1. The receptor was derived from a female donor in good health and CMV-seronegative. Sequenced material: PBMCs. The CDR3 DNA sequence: TGTGCCAGCAGCGAAAGGACAGGTCAAAACATTCAGTACTTC. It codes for CASSERTGQNIQYF.